The present T cell receptor beta chain was sequenced within a study of blood T cell repertoires in COVID-19. V was cut by 0 bases and J by 6 bases, with 12 bases left in between. The CDR3 has 14 residues. Germline V gene lookup returns CDR1 SGHRS and CDR2 YFSETQ. Participants' reported clinical history set cohort assignment. TCRdb's copy holds only in-frame clones and misses some; the assay was immunoSEQ multiplex PCR. The sample gives 250,000 to 350,000 clones, around 90% of which show up once; around 4.4% is in the top ten. The J gene is TRBJ1-2, the V gene TRBV5-1; tentative D call: TRBD1 (5 bases). The source material was PBMCs or T cells enriched from blood (not recorded which). This TCR was sampled from a woman in her late teens or twenties with acute COVID-19. The CDR3 reads CASSLETPGDGYTF. The CDR3 coding sequence is TGCGCCAGCAGCTTGGAGACACCGGGGGATGGCTACACCTTC.